This section outlines one T cell receptor (beta chain) sequence together with its context. These data come from a study of blood T cell repertoires in COVID-19. The V end lost 6 bases, the J end lost 2 bases, and 13 bases lay between the germline ends. The CDR3 contains 14 residues. Germline lookup yields CDR1 SEHNR and CDR2 FQNEAQ (reference sequence). This table comes from immunoSEQ multiplex PCR, and its TCRdb copy is limited to in-frame clones, with some not included. This table holds roughly 240,000 clones, more than 75% found once. Two negative PCRs, clearance, or symptom resolution had been documented for recovered Cohort 3 donors.

This chain uses TRBV7-9 with TRBJ2-5; D is possibly TRBD2 (6 bases). The specimen was PBMCs or T cells enriched from blood (not recorded which). The receptor was derived from a woman in her forties or fifties who had recovered from COVID-19. This CDR3 is CASSPRLGQETQYF. The CDR3 DNA is TGTGCCAGCAGTCCCCGACTAGGTCAAGAGACCCAGTACTTC.